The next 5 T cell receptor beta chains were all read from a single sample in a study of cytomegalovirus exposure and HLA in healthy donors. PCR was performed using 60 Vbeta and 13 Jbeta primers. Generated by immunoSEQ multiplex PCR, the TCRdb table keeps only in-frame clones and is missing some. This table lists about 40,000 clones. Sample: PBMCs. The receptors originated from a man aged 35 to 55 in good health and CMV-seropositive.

The CDR3 region is CASSTGSSTDTQYF. CDR3 nucleotides: TGCGCCAGCAGCACGGGTTCTAGCACAGATACGCAGTATTTT. The J gene is TRBJ2-3, the V gene TRBV5-1; no reliable D call. Germline assignment: CDR1 SGHRS and CDR2 YFSETQ. This CDR3 is 14 amino acids long. Trimming stripped 4 bases from V and 0 bases from J, with 9 bases between.

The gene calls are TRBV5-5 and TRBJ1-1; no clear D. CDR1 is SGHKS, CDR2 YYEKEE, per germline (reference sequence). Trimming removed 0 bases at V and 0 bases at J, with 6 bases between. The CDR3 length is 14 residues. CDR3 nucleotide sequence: TGTGCCAGCAGCTTGGCAGGAATGAACACTGAAGCTTTCTTT. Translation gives CASSLAGMNTEAFF.

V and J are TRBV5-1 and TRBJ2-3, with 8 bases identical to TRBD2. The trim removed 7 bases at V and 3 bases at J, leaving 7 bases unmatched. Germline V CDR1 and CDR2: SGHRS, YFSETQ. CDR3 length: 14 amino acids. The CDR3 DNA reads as TGCGCCAGCGCCCTTCAGCGGGGGACAGATACGCAGTATTTT. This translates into CASALQRGTDTQYF. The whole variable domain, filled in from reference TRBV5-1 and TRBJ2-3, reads KAGVTQTPRYLIKTRGQQVTLSCSPISGHRSVSWYQQTPGQGLQFLFEYFSETQRNKGNFPGRFSGRQFSNSRSEMNVSTLELGDSALYLCASALQRGTDTQYFGPGTRLTVL.

CDR3 region: CAWSVRGYQETQYF. The CDR3 coding sequence is TGTGCCTGGAGTGTAAGGGGCTACCAAGAGACCCAGTACTTC. The genes are TRBV30 and TRBJ2-5; weak D call: TRBD1 (5 bases). The CDR3 extends over 14 amino acids. Germline CDR1 GTSNPN, CDR2 SVGIG (reference sequence). Trimming pared 0 bases from V and 0 bases from J, leaving 8 bases between.

DNA for the CDR3: TGTGCCAGCAGCTTAGGATCTGGCGGGAGCTACGAGCAGTACTTC. This encodes CASSLGSGGSYEQYF. The chain uses TRBV7-8 and TRBJ2-7, with 7 positions matching TRBD2. The CDR3 has 15 residues. The germline CDR1 and CDR2 sequences are SGHVS and FQNEAQ. V lost 1 base to trimming and J lost 3 bases; unmatched junction nucleotides: 6.